A selection of T cell receptor beta chains follows, all from one sample in a study of immune reconstitution after stem cell transplant in scleroderma. TCRdb ran MiXCR on the RT-PCR reads and lists one entry per CDR3 protein. This table holds around 2,000 distinct CDR3 sequences, roughly 15% found once. Sample acquisition took place before or after autologous hematopoietic stem cell transplantation (not recorded which). The receptors here all came from a female donor with systemic sclerosis. Both conserved end residues are part of each CDR3. The D gene is left open where the match is weak. Rows may omit the clone size; those that give it use once, few, many or a size class.

j_call,cdr3_length,d_call,clone_size,v_call,cdr3_aa,cdr3_nt
TRBJ2-7,14,TRBD2,few,TRBV30,CAWRMAGGKYEQYF,TGTGCCTGGAGGATGGCGGGGGGGAAGTACGAGCAGTACTTC
TRBJ2-5,15,.,.,TRBV5-1,CASSLIDRNQETQYF,TGCGCCAGCAGCTTAATAGACAGAAATCAAGAGACCCAGTACTTC
TRBJ2-7,12,.,.,TRBV9,CASSPGTDEQYF,TGTGCCAGCAGCCCAGGGACTGACGAGCAGTACTTC
TRBJ2-3,11,.,medium-sized,TRBV29-1,CSVRGLDTQYF,TGCAGCGTTCGAGGACTAGATACGCAGTATTTT
TRBJ2-5,15,TRBD2,.,TRBV5-1,CASSKGLAGQETQYF,TGCGCCAGCAGCAAGGGACTAGCGGGGCAAGAGACCCAGTACTTC
TRBJ2-3,15,TRBD2,medium-sized,TRBV9,CASSVSGGAGDTQYF,TGTGCCAGCAGCGTGAGCGGGGGGGCAGGAGATACGCAGTATTTT
TRBJ1-1,13,.,medium-sized,TRBV20-1,CSASQGDDTEAFF,TGCAGTGCTAGCCAAGGAGACGACACTGAAGCTTTCTTT